This TCR beta chain derives from a study of vaccination effects on CD4 cells after COVID-19. Findings and limits, study-wide: Healthy vaccinees showed cross-reactivity with common cold coronaviruses in only 1 of 255 vaccine-induced clones. Late post-vaccination, clones induced by infection and those induced by vaccine underwent marked clonal contraction.

The repertoire was sequenced with immunoSEQ multiplex PCR; TCRdb's copy has only in-frame clones and lacks some. The sample lists over 60,000 clones, 76% occurring once. Peptide-pool stimulation followed by sequencing identified expanded antigen-specific CD4+ clonotypes in the ViraFEST assay. With about 9 days of culture completed, CD4+ T cells were isolated. Absence of prior SARS-CoV-2 infection characterized the vaccine recipients, who showed negative nucleocapsid antibodies. On day 3 and again on day 7, half the medium was replaced with IL-2 medium. To note about this clone: No antigen is known for it.

Germline lookup yields CDR1 SGHTA and CDR2 FQGNSA. The CDR3 runs to 14 residues. Trimming pared 3 bases from V and 1 base from J, leaving 9 bases between. The specimen comprised CD4+ T cells from PBMCs cultured with HCoV-NL63 spike peptides, sampled before COVID-19 vaccination. The sequence derives from a human donor who received a COVID-19 vaccine. V gene TRBV7-2 combines with J gene TRBJ2-5; TRBD2 might be the D (5 bases). The CDR3 DNA is TGTGCCAGCAGCTTTCGGACTCTCCAAGAGACCCAGTACTTC. It codes for CASSFRTLQETQYF.